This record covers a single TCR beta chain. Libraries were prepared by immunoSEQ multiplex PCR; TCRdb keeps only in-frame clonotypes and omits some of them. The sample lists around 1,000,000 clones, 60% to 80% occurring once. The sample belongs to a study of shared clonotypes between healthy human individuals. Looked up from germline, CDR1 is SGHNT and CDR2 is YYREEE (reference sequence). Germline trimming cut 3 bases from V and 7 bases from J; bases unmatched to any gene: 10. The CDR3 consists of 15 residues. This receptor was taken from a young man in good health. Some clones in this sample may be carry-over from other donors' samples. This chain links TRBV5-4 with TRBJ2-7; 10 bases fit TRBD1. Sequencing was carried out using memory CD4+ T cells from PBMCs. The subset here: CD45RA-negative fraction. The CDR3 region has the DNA TGTGCCAGCAGCTGGATAGGACAGGGGGGTGTGGAGCAGTACTTC. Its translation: CASSWIGQGGVEQYF. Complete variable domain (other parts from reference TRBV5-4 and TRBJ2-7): ETGVTQSPTHLIKTRGQQVTLRCSSQSGHNTVSWYQQALGQGPQFIFQYYREEENGRGNFPPRFSGLQFPNYSSELNVNALELDDSALYLCASSWIGQGGVEQYFGPGTRLTVT.